This TCR beta chain was found in a study of PD-1 blockade in classical Hodgkin lymphoma. Study-level results: Repertoires differed for reasons still undefined, possibly disease activity or prior therapy. Diminished baseline TCR diversity has been reported in newly diagnosed patients relative to healthy donors.

The time point denotes: newly diagnosed, previously untreated cHL patient sample. Newly diagnosed classical Hodgkin lymphoma PBMCs, still untreated, provided the comparison samples. Trimming took off 5 bases at V and 4 bases at J, with 11 bases between the two ends. Per germline, CDR1 SGHAT and CDR2 FQDESV (reference sequence). CDR3 length equals 13 residues. Details on this clone: Antigen specificity is unknown.

The method was immunoSEQ multiplex PCR; TCRdb's version includes in-frame clones alone and lacks a portion of them. This table holds 47,000 or so clones, approximately 90% found once. This chain links TRBV11-1 with TRBJ2-5; tentative D call: TRBD2 (6 bases). The sequenced sample was peripheral blood mononuclear cells (PBMCs). The TCR originated in a human donor with classical Hodgkin lymphoma. CDR3 in DNA: TGTGCCAGCAGCCTGGGGGGAGGAGAGACCCAGTACTTC. Amino acids: CASSLGGGETQYF.